The 27 T cell receptor beta chains listed next were all sequenced from one sample in a study of blood T cell repertoires in COVID-19. Assay: immunoSEQ multiplex PCR; the TCRdb copy retains only in-frame clones and omits some. The data show a few hundred thousand clones, approximately 90% seen once. Source material: peripheral blood. The receptor set was obtained from a woman in her fifties or sixties with acute or convalescent COVID-19.

This chain uses TRBV5-6 with TRBJ1-4; TRBD1 agrees at 9 bases. The CDR3 spans 14 residues. V was pared by 5 bases and J by 11 bases, with 10 bases of the junction left unmatched. CDR1 and CDR2 from the germline V gene are SGHDT and YYEEEE. In DNA, the CDR3 is TGTGCCAGCAGGAAAGGAGGACAGGGGAGCAAACTGTTTTTT. Protein product: CASRKGGQGSKLFF.

The chain has TRBV3-1 (or the pseudogene TRBV3-2) and TRBJ2-3; the match to TRBD2 covers 10 bases. Per the germline V gene, CDR1 is LGHDT and CDR2 is YNNKEL (reference sequence). The CDR3 extends over 16 amino acids. Unmatched junction bases numbered 3, after V lost 2 bases and J lost 1 base. CDR3 DNA sequence: TGTGCCAGCAGCCAAAGAGCGGGGGGGGGCACAGATACGCAGTATTTT. Its protein product is CASSQRAGGGTDTQYF.

This clone showed up just once. Written as DNA, the CDR3 is TGTGCCAGTAGTATAGGGGTGGGCGGCAATCAGCCCCAGCATTTT. The encoded protein is CASSIGVGGNQPQHF. This chain joins TRBV19 and TRBJ1-5; D gene ambiguous. Germline V gene lookup returns CDR1 LNHDA and CDR2 SQIVND (reference sequence). V was trimmed by 1 base and J by 2 bases, leaving 9 bases between them. The CDR3 spans 15 residues.

The chain recombines TRBV6-5 with TRBJ2-7; 11 bases match TRBD2. The CDR3 consists of 14 residues. Trimming cost V 6 bases and J 7 bases; bases outside gene matches: 8. CDR1 is MNHEY, CDR2 SVGAGI, per germline. CDR3 protein: CASSQLAGAGEQYF. CDR3 bases: TGTGCCAGCAGCCAACTAGCGGGGGCGGGGGAGCAGTACTTC.

The genes are TRBV19 and TRBJ2-7; TRBD2 matches 8 bases. The ends lost 5 bases at V and 5 bases at J; junction bases unmatched: 14. The CDR3 has 16 residues. Germline V gene data show CDR1 as LNHDA and CDR2 as SQIVND (reference sequence). CDR3 loop: CASSPLGTRMNHEQYF. The CDR3 DNA follows: TGTGCCAGTAGTCCCCTAGGGACTAGGATGAACCACGAGCAGTACTTC.

CDR3 bases: TGCGCCAGCAGCTCAGTGGGGGGATCGGCTAATGAAAAACTGTTTTTT. Translated, it gives CASSSVGGSANEKLFF. The V call is TRBV5-1, the J call TRBJ1-4; possibly TRBD1 for D (5 bases). Germline V lookup: CDR1 SGHRS, CDR2 YFSETQ. The CDR3 covers 16 residues. The V end lost 3 bases, the J end lost 3 bases, and 15 bases lay between the germline ends.

This chain connects TRBV18 to TRBJ1-1; tentative D call: TRBD1 (5 bases). Trimming pared 0 bases from V and 11 bases from J, leaving 16 bases between. Per the germline V gene, CDR1 is KGHSH and CDR2 is LQKENI. This CDR3 spans 14 amino acids. CDR3: CASSPPSAGWGAFF. The CDR3 DNA follows: TGTGCCAGCTCACCACCCTCGGCAGGGTGGGGTGCTTTCTTT.

The chain combines TRBV6-2 or TRBV6-3 with TRBJ2-1; TRBD1 matches at 7 bases. J was trimmed by 6 bases and V by 4 bases; bases with no gene match: 9. CDR1 MNHEY and CDR2 SVGEGT come from the germline V gene. The CDR3 length is 15 residues. The CDR3 region is CASSSGGIGVNEQFF. Written as DNA, the CDR3 is TGTGCCAGCAGTTCAGGGGGAATTGGAGTCAATGAGCAGTTCTTC.

The chain uses TRBV27 and TRBJ1-1, with 10 positions matching TRBD1. Per germline, CDR1 MNHEY and CDR2 SMNVEV (reference sequence). CDR3 length equals 13 residues. Trimming removed 8 bases from V and 11 bases from J; junction bases left unmatched: 11. The CDR3 DNA is TGTGCCAGCGGAATGACAGGGGGCGCAGGGGCTTTCTTT. This gives the protein CASGMTGGAGAFF.

The chain carries TRBV7-2 and TRBJ2-3; TRBD2 aligns across 11 bases. CDR1 is SGHTA, CDR2 FQGNSA, per germline. J gave up 4 bases and V 3 bases, and 3 bases lay outside the gene matches. This CDR3 region has 15 residues. The CDR3 sequence is CASSFVAGGADTQYF. CDR3 DNA sequence: TGTGCCAGCAGCTTTGTAGCGGGGGGGGCAGATACGCAGTATTTT.

The chain couples TRBV30 to TRBJ1-4; D may be TRBD1 (5 bases). The V end was cut by 3 bases, the J end by 5 bases, with 13 bases between. The CDR3 is 14 amino acids. CDR1 and CDR2 (germline): GTSNPN, SVGIG (reference sequence). Here the CDR3 reads CAWRDTFRNEKLFF. The CDR3 nucleotides are TGTGCCTGGAGGGACACCTTCCGCAATGAAAAACTGTTTTTT.

This chain links TRBV28 with TRBJ1-5; maybe TRBD1 (5 bases). Trimming removed 8 bases from V and 2 bases from J, with 13 bases in between. CDR1 is MDHEN, CDR2 SYDVKM, per germline. The CDR3 contains 14 residues. CDR3 amino acids: CASRTLGGNQPQHF. CDR3 coding DNA: TGTGCCAGCCGGACACTGGGCGGCAATCAGCCCCAGCATTTT.

The chain carries TRBV3-1 (or the pseudogene TRBV3-2) and TRBJ1-1, with TRBD1 matching 9 bases. The CDR3 sequence is 16 residues long. Per germline, CDR1 LGHDT and CDR2 YNNKEL (reference sequence). J gave up 4 bases and V 3 bases, and 9 bases lay outside the gene matches. CDR3 DNA: TGTGCCAGCAGCCAGAGGGGACAGGGATTGGGCACTGAAGCTTTCTTT. This encodes CASSQRGQGLGTEAFF.

The V call is TRBV7-9, the J call TRBJ2-7, with D unclear. The CDR3 contains 14 residues. With 1 base removed from V and 1 base from J, the gap between germline ends came to 8 bases. The germline gives CDR1 SEHNR, CDR2 FQNEAQ (reference sequence). Written as DNA, the CDR3 is TGTGCCAGCAGCTTAGGAGGCGAGTCCTACGAGCAGTACTTC. Translation gives CASSLGGESYEQYF.

This chain connects TRBV28 to TRBJ2-7; D is ambiguous. V was pared by 6 bases and J by 0 bases, with 15 bases between. From germline, CDR1 is MDHEN and CDR2 SYDVKM. This CDR3 region has 15 residues. Here the CDR3 DNA reads TGTGCCAGCAGACCACGCAGGTCCAGCTCCTACGAGCAGTACTTC. Translation: CASRPRRSSSYEQYF.

The chain has TRBV28 and TRBJ1-1; no clear D gene. Trimming left V 3 bases short and J 10 bases short, with 15 bases between. The CDR3 covers 13 residues. CDR1 is MDHEN and CDR2 is SYDVKM in the germline V gene. The CDR3 sequence: CASSFVSGGRAFF. The CDR3 DNA follows: TGTGCCAGCAGTTTCGTATCGGGAGGACGAGCTTTCTTT.

The chain joins TRBV29-1 to TRBJ2-7; maybe TRBD1 (5 bases). The germline V gene encodes CDR1 SQVTM and CDR2 ANQGSEA. Trimming took off 4 bases at V and 0 bases at J, with 10 bases between the two ends. The CDR3 runs 13 residues. The CDR3: CSVGQPNSYEQYF. The CDR3 DNA reads as TGCAGCGTTGGACAGCCAAACTCCTACGAGCAGTACTTC.

The CDR3 loop is CASSPGGQPQHF. CDR3 in DNA: TGTGCCAGCAGCCCCGGAGGCCAGCCCCAGCATTTT. The rearrangement links TRBV6-2 or TRBV6-3 to TRBJ1-5; no clear D gene. The V gene's germline CDR1 is MNHEY and CDR2 SVGEGT. This CDR3 region has 12 residues. V was shortened by 6 bases and J by 7 bases, with 10 bases between the two germline ends.

The chain is built from TRBV15 and TRBJ1-4; 10 positions agree with TRBD1. The CDR3 has 15 amino acids. Looked up from germline, CDR1 is LNHNV and CDR2 is YYDKDF (reference sequence). Germline trimming cut 3 bases from V and 8 bases from J; bases unmatched to any gene: 6. CDR3 DNA: TGTGCCACCAGCAGGGGACAGGGGACAAGGGAAAAACTGTTTTTT. It is translated as CATSRGQGTREKLFF. Filled out from reference TRBV15 and TRBJ1-4, the complete variable domain reads DAMVIQNPRYQVTQFGKPVTLSCSQTLNHNVMYWYQQKSSQAPKLLFHYYDKDFNNEADTPDNFQSRRPNTSFCFLDIRSPGLGDTAMYLCATSRGQGTREKLFFGSGTQLSVL.

The gene calls are TRBV5-1 and TRBJ2-3, with 8 bases lining up with TRBD2. Germline assignment: CDR1 SGHRS and CDR2 YFSETQ. CDR3 length: 15 residues. Trimming at V came to 2 bases and at J to 1 base, leaving 3 bases not matched to a gene. The CDR3 sequence is CASSFAGGGTDTQYF. CDR3 bases: TGCGCCAGCAGCTTTGCCGGGGGGGGCACAGATACGCAGTATTTT.

The CDR3 is CASSPERPRDTGELFF. The DNA for the CDR3 is TGTGCCAGCAGTCCCGAAAGACCTCGGGACACCGGGGAGCTGTTTTTT. The chain links TRBV28 to TRBJ2-2; no clear D gene. The germline V gene encodes CDR1 MDHEN and CDR2 SYDVKM. This CDR3 contains 16 residues. Between the trimmed V and J ends, which lost 5 bases and 3 bases, there was a span of 16 bases. Full variable domain (rest looked up from reference TRBV28 and TRBJ2-2): DVKVTQSSRYLVKRTGEKVFLECVQDMDHENMFWYRQDPGLGLRLIYFSYDVKMKEKGDIPEGYSVSREKKERFSLILESASTNQTSMYLCASSPERPRDTGELFFGEGSRLTVL.

This chain uses TRBV5-4 with TRBJ2-7; D is possibly TRBD1 (6 bases). CDR3 size: 14 residues. The V gene's germline CDR1 is SGHNT and CDR2 YYREEE (reference sequence). V was clipped by 3 bases and J by 0 bases, with 10 bases between them. DNA of the CDR3: TGTGCCAGCAGCTCGAGGACAGACTCCTACGAGCAGTACTTC. It translates to CASSSRTDSYEQYF.

This sequence joins TRBV10-3 and TRBJ2-1, with 9 bases lining up with TRBD2. CDR1 is ENHRY and CDR2 is SYGVKD in the germline V gene. There are 14 residues in the CDR3. Germline trimming cut 5 bases from V and 7 bases from J; bases unmatched to any gene: 6. CDR3 loop: CAISSAGGKNEQFF. In nucleotides, the CDR3 is TGTGCCATCAGTTCGGCGGGGGGGAAGAATGAGCAGTTCTTC.

The chain uses TRBV7-2 and TRBJ1-1, with a weak D call TRBD1 (5 bases). Germline loops: CDR1 SGHTA, CDR2 FQGNSA. Trimming took 3 bases from V and 5 from J, leaving 13 bases between them. This CDR3 has 14 amino acids. The CDR3 region is CASSFSGKGTEAFF. In nucleotides, the CDR3 is TGTGCCAGCAGCTTTTCAGGGAAGGGAACTGAAGCTTTCTTT.

The chain recombines TRBV4-2 with TRBJ2-3, with a possible D match to TRBD2 (6 bases). This CDR3 has 16 residues. Per germline, CDR1 LGHNA and CDR2 YNFKEQ. V gave up 0 bases and J gave up 1 base, with 11 bases separating them. The CDR3 nucleotides read TGTGCCAGCAGCCAAGATCGCGGGGCAGGCACAGATACGCAGTATTTT. It translates to CASSQDRGAGTDTQYF.

The rearrangement uses TRBV5-1 and TRBJ1-4; D unclear. Trimming took 0 bases from V and 7 from J, leaving 13 bases between them. The germline CDR1 and CDR2 sequences are SGHRS and YFSETQ. This CDR3 has 15 residues. The CDR3 nucleotides are TGCGCCAGCAGCTTGGCCGGTTGGACTGGTGAAAAACTGTTTTTT. Translation gives CASSLAGWTGEKLFF.

The chain carries TRBV18 and TRBJ2-1; unclear D gene. There are 14 residues in the CDR3. In germline, CDR1 is KGHSH, CDR2 LQKENI. V was shortened by 6 bases and J by 8 bases, with 17 bases between the two germline ends. Here the CDR3 reads CASSRALSVDEQFF. In nucleotides, the CDR3 is TGTGCCAGCTCTCGTGCCCTGAGCGTCGATGAGCAGTTCTTC.